This T cell receptor beta chain comes out of a study of blood T cell repertoires in COVID-19. V was clipped by 0 bases and J by 0 bases; unmatched bases: 8. The germline gives CDR1 SGDLS, CDR2 YYNGEE. CDR3 size: 17 residues. Per the study methods: By means of reference gene primer amplification, nucleated cell counts were estimated. Assay used: immunoSEQ multiplex PCR; TCRdb lists only in-frame clones, some missing. V, J and clone size are those of that table, while D and trimming were read from the DNA. The data show 300,000 to 350,000 clones, about 91% seen once. The sample comprised peripheral blood. The TCR was taken from a man aged 25 to 45 with COVID-19, enrolled during active disease. V and J are TRBV9 and TRBJ2-7, with 8 bases lining up with TRBD2. The CDR3 DNA reads TGTGCCAGCAGCGTAGGGCGGGGGGTATCGAACTCCTACGAGCAGTACTTC. Translating it yields CASSVGRGVSNSYEQYF. Looking up the rest from reference TRBV9 and TRBJ2-7 gives the full variable domain: DSGVTQTPKHLITATGQRVTLRCSPRSGDLSVYWYQQSLDQGLQFLIQYYNGEERAKGNILERFSAQQFPDLHSELNLSSLELGDSALYFCASSVGRGVSNSYEQYFGPGTRLTVT.